A single sample is the source of the 6 T cell receptor beta chains below, sequenced in a study of neoadjuvant anti-PD-1 for oral cavity cancer. TCRdb's copy holds only in-frame clones and misses some; the assay was immunoSEQ multiplex PCR. The table shows 84,000 or so clones, with about 84% occurring only once. The sequenced sample was PBMCs, obtained before nivolumab (anti-PD-1) treatment. These receptors were taken from a person between 40 and 85 years old with oral cavity squamous cell carcinoma.

The chain recombines TRBV6-4 with TRBJ1-5, with D hard to call. V was cut by 0 bases and J by 8 bases, with 8 bases left in between. CDR1 is MRHNA and CDR2 is SNTAGT in the germline V gene. CDR3 length: 13 amino acids. The CDR3 DNA sequence: TGTGCCAGCAGTGACTCGTACGGTGAGCCCCAGCATTTT. Protein product: CASSDSYGEPQHF.

The CDR3 is CASSPQGSNEKLFF. The DNA for the CDR3 is TGTGCCAGCTCACCACAGGGGAGTAATGAAAAACTGTTTTTT. This chain links TRBV18 with TRBJ1-4, with a weak D call TRBD1 (5 bases). The CDR3 totals 14 residues. The V end lost 1 base, the J end lost 4 bases, and 7 bases lay between the germline ends. CDR1 is KGHSH, CDR2 LQKENI, per germline.

This clone was recorded once. This chain's CDR3 is CASSEGRTPNYGYTF. The CDR3 DNA sequence: TGTGCCAGCAGTGAGGGACGTACACCAAACTATGGCTACACCTTC. The V call is TRBV2, the J call TRBJ1-2; maybe TRBD1 (5 bases). V gave up 3 bases and J gave up 2 bases, with 13 bases separating them. The germline gives CDR1 SNHLY, CDR2 FYNNEI. The CDR3 has 15 residues.

The chain joins TRBV28 to TRBJ2-5; 9 bases map to TRBD2. V was pared by 6 bases and J by 4 bases, with 6 bases of the junction left unmatched. The germline gives CDR1 MDHEN, CDR2 SYDVKM. The CDR3 is made up of 14 amino acids. This CDR3 is CASRVAGDRETQYF. DNA of the CDR3: TGTGCCAGCAGGGTAGCGGGAGATAGAGAGACCCAGTACTTC.

The chain employs TRBV6-5 and TRBJ1-1; 9 bases agree with TRBD1. This CDR3 is built from 14 residues. V lost 4 bases to trimming and J lost 7 bases; unmatched junction nucleotides: 7. Germline V gene data show CDR1 as MNHEY and CDR2 as SVGAGI. CDR3: CASSLTGGSYEAFF. CDR3 DNA sequence: TGTGCCAGCAGTTTAACAGGGGGCTCTTATGAAGCTTTCTTT.

The gene calls are TRBV6-5 and TRBJ2-1; TRBD1 might be the D (6 bases). Germline CDR1 and CDR2: MNHEY and SVGAGI. Trimming removed 4 bases at V and 9 bases at J, with 16 bases between. The CDR3 sequence is 14 residues long. The CDR3 nucleotides read TGTGCCAGCAGTTCTCAGGGGATTAACGGTGAGCAGTTCTTC. Amino acids: CASSSQGINGEQFF.